These 28 T cell receptor beta chains originate from one sample sequenced in a study of blood T cell repertoires in COVID-19. Produced via immunoSEQ multiplex PCR; TCRdb's table is partial and in-frame only. The table has around 180,000 clones, about 85% seen once. The sample comprised peripheral blood. These receptors were obtained from a young woman with active or convalescent COVID-19.

The J gene is TRBJ1-1, the V gene TRBV18, with D unresolved. The germline V gene encodes CDR1 KGHSH and CDR2 LQKENI. The CDR3 runs 14 residues. V was clipped by 8 bases and J by 3 bases, with 16 bases between them. The CDR3 bases are TGTGCCAGCGCCCAGGTAGGGAGAGACACTGAAGCTTTCTTT. Its protein is CASAQVGRDTEAFF.

The genes are TRBV18 and TRBJ1-1, with a possible D match to TRBD1 (6 bases). The CDR3 has 16 residues. CDR1 is KGHSH, CDR2 LQKENI, per germline. Trimming pared 5 bases from V and 0 bases from J, leaving 16 bases between. In DNA, the CDR3 is TGTGCCAGCTCATCCCGAGGACAGCGAATGAACACTGAAGCTTTCTTT. This codes for CASSSRGQRMNTEAFF.

The chain couples TRBV7-5 to TRBJ1-2; no check of the table's D call, TRBD1, against the DNA was made. TRBV7-5 is flagged as a pseudogene. The CDR3 consists of 16 residues. The CDR3 is CARSFEGQALFGGYTF. CDR3 sequence (DNA): TGTGCCAGAAGCTTTGAAGGACAGGCTCTTTTTGGTGGCTACACCTTC.

The chain links TRBV5-1 to TRBJ1-3; D may be TRBD1 (6 bases). The germline V and J ends were trimmed by 3 bases and 0 bases, with 13 bases remaining between them. The CDR3 spans 16 residues. Germline loops: CDR1 SGHRS, CDR2 YFSETQ. This CDR3 is CASSSTGTSSGNTIYF. CDR3 nucleotides: TGCGCCAGCAGCTCAACAGGGACGAGCTCTGGAAACACCATATATTTT.

The V call is TRBV5-1, the J call TRBJ2-3, with 7 bases that match TRBD1. This CDR3 has 15 amino acids. CDR1 is SGHRS and CDR2 is YFSETQ in the germline V gene. V was pared by 0 bases and J by 1 base, with 2 bases of the junction left unmatched. The DNA of the CDR3 is TGCGCCAGCAGCTTGGATGGGACAGGCACAGATACGCAGTATTTT. It codes for CASSLDGTGTDTQYF.

This chain connects TRBV2 to TRBJ2-3, with 8 nucleotides matching TRBD1. Per germline, CDR1 SNHLY and CDR2 FYNNEI. V gave up 7 bases and J gave up 2 bases; unmatched junction bases: 5. The CDR3 consists of 14 residues. The CDR3 nucleotides are TGTGCCAGCAAGCGACAGGGGCCCACAGATACGCAGTATTTT. Translation: CASKRQGPTDTQYF.

This sequence joins TRBV3-1 (or the pseudogene TRBV3-2) and TRBJ2-5; 10 bases line up with TRBD2. CDR1 and CDR2 (germline): LGHDT, YNNKEL (reference sequence). Trimming cost V 3 bases and J 5 bases; bases outside gene matches: 9. There are 16 residues in the CDR3. The CDR3 DNA reads as TGTGCCAGCAGCCACCGAGCGGGGGGGACTGGGGAGACCCAGTACTTC. Its protein is CASSHRAGGTGETQYF.

The V call is TRBV5-4, the J call TRBJ1-1; TRBD1 agrees at 10 bases. This CDR3 spans 16 amino acids. V was pared by 3 bases and J by 6 bases, with 11 bases of the junction left unmatched. Germline V gene lookup returns CDR1 SGHNT and CDR2 YYREEE (reference sequence). CDR3 in DNA: TGTGCCAGCAGCTCGGGGCAGGACAGGGGGTTCTCTGAAGCTTTCTTT. The encoded protein is CASSSGQDRGFSEAFF.

V gene TRBV6-5 combines with J gene TRBJ1-3; D not resolved. This CDR3 has 15 amino acids. Looked up from germline, CDR1 is MNHEY and CDR2 is SVGAGI. Trimming stripped 5 bases from V and 0 bases from J, with 11 bases between. CDR3 coding DNA: TGTGCCAGCAGTCCCGACTTTTCCTCTGGAAACACCATATATTTT. Translation gives CASSPDFSSGNTIYF.

J is TRBJ1-6 and V is TRBV28; 10 bases fit TRBD1. Germline values: CDR1 MDHEN, CDR2 SYDVKM. The trim removed 6 bases at V and 7 bases at J, leaving 6 bases unmatched. The CDR3 extends over 15 amino acids. CDR3 in amino acids: CASSLRGQGNSPLHF. CDR3 coding DNA: TGTGCCAGCAGCCTAAGGGGACAGGGGAATTCACCCCTCCACTTT.

The chain has TRBV27 and TRBJ1-6; the D is unclear. The CDR3 spans 14 residues. Trimming took 3 bases from V and 7 from J, leaving 10 bases between them. Germline loops: CDR1 MNHEY, CDR2 SMNVEV (reference sequence). The CDR3, as DNA: TGTGCCAGCAGTTTTGTGGGCGGGAATTCACCCCTCCACTTT. As protein: CASSFVGGNSPLHF.

This clone was detected a few times. The CDR3 nucleotides read TGTGCCAGCAGCTCCCCGACAGGGGGCTCCTACTATGGCTACACCTTC. Its translation: CASSSPTGGSYYGYTF. The chain carries TRBV7-9 and TRBJ1-2, with 10 positions matching TRBD1. CDR1 and CDR2 (germline): SEHNR, FQNEAQ (reference sequence). Trimming removed 4 bases from V and 3 bases from J; junction bases left unmatched: 8. The CDR3 is made up of 16 amino acids.

This clone was recorded a few times. The V call is TRBV14, the J call TRBJ1-1; maybe TRBD1 (6 bases). CDR1 is SGHDN, CDR2 FVKESK, per germline. V was pared by 1 base and J by 3 bases, with 12 bases between. The CDR3 is 15 residues long. The CDR3 reads CASSQGAGAYTEAFF. The CDR3 nucleotides are TGTGCCAGCAGCCAAGGTGCAGGGGCATACACTGAAGCTTTCTTT. The whole variable domain, remainder taken from reference TRBV14 and TRBJ1-1, is EAGVTQFPSHSVIEKGQTVTLRCDPISGHDNLYWYRRVMGKEIKFLLHFVKESKQDESGMPNNRFLAERTGGTYSTLKVQPAELEDSGVYFCASSQGAGAYTEAFFGQGTRLTVV.

V gene TRBV10-2 combines with J gene TRBJ1-2; no definite D call. Germline CDR1 and CDR2: WSHSY and SAAADI. Between the trimmed V and J ends, which lost 2 bases and 8 bases, there was a span of 12 bases. The CDR3 has 13 residues. The DNA of the CDR3 is TGCGCCAGCAGTGAGGGGAGGATTGGAGGCTACACCTTC. Its translation is CASSEGRIGGYTF.

The chain employs TRBV28 and TRBJ2-7; maybe TRBD2 (5 bases). V was shortened by 6 bases and J by 0 bases, with 30 bases between the two germline ends. Germline values: CDR1 MDHEN, CDR2 SYDVKM. This CDR3 is 20 amino acids long. CDR3 nucleotides: TGTGCCAGCAGCAGGCGACCAGGACTTTCGGGTGGGAAAAGCTCCTACGAGCAGTACTTC. Residues: CASSRRPGLSGGKSSYEQYF.

The chain carries TRBV11-2 and TRBJ1-2; D not resolved. There are 12 residues in the CDR3. Trimming pared 1 base from V and 6 bases from J, leaving 6 bases between. Germline CDR1 SGHAT, CDR2 FQNNGV. CDR3 bases: TGTGCCAGCAGCTTAGGTAGAAATGGCTACACCTTC. It specifies CASSLGRNGYTF.

This chain's CDR3 is CASSGTGSNQPQHF. In DNA form, the CDR3 reads TGTGCCAGTAGTGGAACAGGAAGCAATCAGCCCCAGCATTTT. The genes are TRBV19 and TRBJ1-5, with D perhaps TRBD1 (5 bases). This CDR3 comprises 14 residues. Germline loops: CDR1 LNHDA, CDR2 SQIVND (reference sequence). Trimming removed 5 bases at V and 1 base at J, with 9 bases between.

The V call is TRBV7-9, the J call TRBJ2-7; 8 positions match TRBD1. The germline V gene has CDR1 SEHNR and CDR2 FQNEAQ (reference sequence). The junction had 3 bases not matched to a gene; V was cut back by 5 bases and J by 6 bases. CDR3 length: 12 residues. As DNA, the CDR3 is TGTGCCAGCAGCCGGACAGGGATCGAGCAGTACTTC. Translated, it gives CASSRTGIEQYF.

A few counts support this clone. Other DNA sequences from this sample encode an identical CDR3 as well. The chain combines TRBV29-1 with TRBJ2-1; unclear D gene. From germline, CDR1 is SQVTM and CDR2 ANQGSEA. The CDR3 is made up of 10 amino acids. V lost 5 bases, J lost 8 bases, and 7 bases lay in between. CDR3 nucleotides: TGCAGCGTTCTGAGCGATGAGCAGTTCTTC. It yields the protein CSVLSDEQFF.

This sequence joins TRBV4-2 and TRBJ1-5, with D possibly matching TRBD1 (6 bases). The V end was cut by 4 bases, the J end by 5 bases, with 18 bases between. This CDR3 comprises 16 residues. Germline CDR1 LGHNA, CDR2 YNFKEQ. This CDR3 is CASSLGRGGVDQPQHF. The DNA for the CDR3 is TGTGCCAGCAGCCTCGGTAGGGGGGGAGTGGATCAGCCCCAGCATTTT.

The CDR3 nucleotides read TGTGCCACCAGTGATTCCCAATTATCGACAGGGGGGTTGATCGGCTACACCTTC. This sequence encodes CATSDSQLSTGGLIGYTF. The chain links TRBV24-1 to TRBJ1-2; 9 bases fit TRBD1. V lost 2 bases, J lost 8 bases, and 17 bases stayed unmatched. From germline, CDR1 is KGHDR and CDR2 SFDVKD. This CDR3 contains 18 residues.

The V call is TRBV3-1 (or the pseudogene TRBV3-2), the J call TRBJ2-1, with TRBD1 as a possible D gene (6 bases). V was trimmed by 1 base and J by 7 bases, leaving 8 bases between them. This CDR3 is built from 13 residues. The germline CDR1 and CDR2 sequences are LGHDT and YNNKEL (reference sequence). The CDR3 reads CASSQGQVNEQFF. CDR3 nucleotides: TGTGCCAGCAGCCAAGGACAGGTTAATGAGCAGTTCTTC.

This sequence joins TRBV28 and TRBJ2-1; D is perhaps TRBD2 (5 bases). Between the trimmed V and J ends, which lost 4 bases and 14 bases, there was a span of 12 bases. The CDR3 loop spans 11 amino acids. Germline CDR1 is MDHEN and CDR2 is SYDVKM. CDR3 residues: CASSSDFMEFF. The CDR3 DNA is TGTGCCAGCAGTTCGGACTTCATGGAGTTCTTC.

The V call is TRBV2, the J call TRBJ1-1; 11 nucleotides line up with TRBD1. The CDR3 extends over 17 amino acids. Germline CDR1 SNHLY, CDR2 FYNNEI. Trimming removed 7 bases from V and 1 base from J; junction bases left unmatched: 11. This CDR3 reads CASIHAGQGARNTEAFF. CDR3 in DNA: TGTGCCAGCATCCACGCCGGACAGGGGGCCAGGAACACTGAAGCTTTCTTT.

This chain connects TRBV3-1 (or the pseudogene TRBV3-2) to TRBJ2-3; TRBD2 is a possible D gene (5 bases). V was trimmed by 4 bases and J by 2 bases, leaving 13 bases between them. Germline lookup yields CDR1 LGHDT and CDR2 YNNKEL (reference sequence). This CDR3 region has 15 residues. The CDR3 nucleotides read TGTGCCAGCAGCCCCCGGACTGGGATCACAGATACGCAGTATTTT. It encodes CASSPRTGITDTQYF.

This clone was found a few times. This chain links TRBV2 with TRBJ2-2, with D maybe TRBD1 (5 bases). Trimming pared 4 bases from V and 0 bases from J, leaving 6 bases between. The CDR3 extends over 14 amino acids. CDR1 and CDR2 (germline): SNHLY, FYNNEI. The CDR3 region has the DNA TGTGCCAGCAGTGGACAGACGAACACCGGGGAGCTGTTTTTT. This translates into CASSGQTNTGELFF.

The chain uses TRBV9 and TRBJ2-2, with TRBD2 matching 14 bases. This CDR3 contains 17 residues. The ends lost 4 bases at V and 5 bases at J; junction bases unmatched: 7. Germline CDR1 and CDR2: SGDLS and YYNGEE. The CDR3 coding sequence is TGTGCCAGCAGCCCCAGACTAGCGGGGGGGCATACCGGGGAGCTGTTTTTT. It encodes CASSPRLAGGHTGELFF.

There are a few counts of this clone. The CDR3 DNA reads as TGCGCCAGCAGCTCTGAGGGGGTCCCGAACACTGAAGCTTTCTTT. It codes for CASSSEGVPNTEAFF. This chain joins TRBV5-1 and TRBJ1-1; D may be TRBD1 (6 bases). Germline CDR1 reads SGHRS; CDR2 reads YFSETQ. The ends were cut back, 3 bases at V and 1 base at J, with 13 bases in the middle. The length of the CDR3 is 15 residues.